This T cell receptor (beta chain) was obtained from a study of cytomegalovirus exposure and HLA in healthy donors (dated by TCRdb to 2016 to 2017). With regard to the full study: An earlier analysis of about 560 of the donors reported 276 Gb of sequence data and around 120 million unique TCR beta sequences obtained from about 180 million T cells. In an earlier analysis of 550 to 700 of the donors, high-throughput TCR beta sequencing was used to judge whether each TCR beta V gene segment behaved as functional or pseudogenic. Approximately 300 gigabases of sequencing data and tens of millions of unique TCR sequences were included in an early release covering under 650 HLA-typed donors. A later analysis re-examined previously published TCR beta repertoires from just over 650 donors and added high-resolution HLA genotyping to investigate patterns of TCR occurrence. Typing coverage differed by locus: A, B, C, DRB1 and DQB1 were typed in roughly 629-630 donors, DQA1 in 522, DPA1 in 600 to 610, and DPB1 in just under 490. Across approximately 400 genotyped donors of the cohort, an average of about 240,000 unique TCR beta nucleotide sequences per donor were sequenced, and roughly a sixth of those sequences were non-productive. Alongside the repertoire data, information on donor age, sex, ethnicity and CMV serostatus was compiled. All discovery cohort repertoires had been generated using a single sequencing platform. The genetic ancestry cluster associated with self-reported Caucasian donors included over 80% of the 300 to 450 genotyped donors. A later genetic analysis took genome-wide SNP genotypes for 398 of the 666 donors and used that subset as a discovery cohort. The study was designed to test whether signatures of past pathogen exposure could be identified by cataloging public T cell receptors. A separate validation cohort of some 130 different subjects was used in addition to the approximately 640-subject first cohort. Using immunosequencing, the study profiled T cell repertoires from 500 to 800 subjects and related those repertoires to cytomegalovirus serostatus. Four or five DR-DQ haplotypes were handled as single units for association and clustering, since linkage in the cohort was strong. Both class I and class II loci were covered by HLA typing, at four-digit resolution. To predict cytomegalovirus infection status, the study combined high-throughput TCR immunosequencing, statistical association of individual TCRs with disease status, and machine learning. Rather than drawing on any new phenotypic data, the later analysis identified candidate immune exposures from TCR beta sequences and the way those sequences occurred across donors. What the authors observed across the whole study: The 87-base-pair reads could not distinguish some IMGT-functional V segments, including TRBV6-2 and TRBV6-3, so those segments were excluded. Roughly uniform sequencing depth across donors was assumed in presence/absence analyses, although this assumption may not hold. The sequencing pipeline was judged likely to have produced a cluster of highly shared sequence variants as a technical artifact. Most TCR sequences were seen in very few donors, while some public TCRs were found in many individuals. In an earlier analysis of 587 of the donors, most TCR beta V segments appeared in productive rearrangements about 87% or about 30% of the time, broadly matching IMGT annotations. In this cohort, only TCR beta chains were sequenced, and detectable features were limited by the absence of alpha or paired-chain data. When HLA alleles, especially DR and DQ, strongly co-occurred, attributing TCR associations to individual alleles was difficult. In a later analysis, several top co-occurrence clusters were reported to appear linked to parvovirus B19, influenza, CMV and Epstein-Barr virus. V-gene and J-gene trimming of TCR beta chains was associated with a missense DCLRE1C variant in a later genetic analysis, and the association was replicated in an independent cohort. Because counts were too low, some 17 rarely observed V segments, including chromosome 9 orphons, were left out of the earlier analysis of 587 of the donors. For the cohort, immune exposure information was limited to CMV serostatus. Linkage disequilibrium might explain the correlated functional status among segregating V segments, but an unknown experimental factor could not be excluded. A further reported finding was that TCR beta sequences accurately predicted the HLA-A and HLA-B alleles for most subjects in the first cohort. HLA typing was unavailable for some donors at each locus, so association tests used only the typed subset. The classifier was reported to diagnose cytomegalovirus status with high specificity and sensitivity in both the original cohort and the validation cohort. Compared with the roughly 700-donor mean, donors in an Asian-associated ancestry cluster had fewer N-insertions in productive TCRs, according to a later genetic analysis. In the study, roughly 160 TCR beta chains were listed as associated with cytomegalovirus. Specific HLA alleles were associated with around 18,000 TCR beta sequences at a false discovery rate of 0.05 in a later analysis. In a later analysis, HLA-associated TCR beta chains showed more clonal expansion and lower generation probabilities than non-associated chains that were equally common. According to a later analysis, most CMV-associated TCR beta chains appeared to be HLA-restricted, and the HLA associations seemed to be driven largely by CMV exposure. It was suggested by the authors that the approach could potentially be generalized to other disease states and immunological phenotypes. In a later analysis, the rate of TCR association differed among HLA loci, with DRB1 alleles having the most associated TCRs and HLA-C alleles having the fewest. In vitro tests confirmed that three of the cytomegalovirus-associated TCR beta chains recognize cytomegalovirus antigens.

Comment on this clone: Its cognate antigen has yet to be identified. Within one base of it there is no much larger clone, and no base qualities were kept.

The cohort was made up of 666 healthy bone marrow donors. At the time of sampling, all cohort members were nominally healthy, though unrecorded immune exposures were likely present. The donor was CMV seronegative and belonged to the group of 352 seronegative cohort members. A peripheral blood sample was collected from each donor, and TCR beta sequencing was performed on peripheral blood mononuclear cells. The Qiagen DNeasy Blood Extraction Kit was used to extract genomic DNA from the blood cell samples. From its cysteine to its phenylalanine, the CDR3 spans 13 amino acids. Only the CDR3 part of the read is kept: 39 bases, read in frame from the first base. Looking up the germline V gene yields CDR1 SNHLY and CDR2 FYNNEI. V is clipped by 6 bases and J by 8 bases, and the sequence between their germline boundaries is 13 bases long. The library was produced with the immunoSEQ multiplex PCR assay. A mixture of 60 forward primers for TCR Vbeta segments and 13 reverse primers for TCR Jbeta segments was used in the multiplex PCR. Amplification of the CDR3 region of rearranged TCR beta genes was performed with a multiplex PCR assay on genomic DNA. The Illumina HiSeq System was used to sequence the amplified TCR beta libraries as 87-base-pair reads. The study's own analysis went as follows. Across the 666 repertoires, a later analysis counted approximately 75 million unique TCR beta chains, around 10 million of which were shared by at least two donors. A nearest-neighbor algorithm error-corrected the raw reads and collapsed the reads into unique sequences, merging closely related sequences to remove PCR and sequencing errors. To assign V, D and J gene segments, CDR3 sequences were aligned to IMGT reference sequences. For a sequence to be retained, a match of at least six nucleotides to both a V gene segment and a J gene segment was required. Rearrangements were called productive when the CDR3 lacked stop codons and stayed in frame with V and J; all others were non-productive. CDR3 was defined by IMGT convention, running from the second conserved V-encoded cysteine to the conserved J-encoded phenylalanine. The earlier analysis of 587 of the donors excluded sequences that lacked an unambiguous match to a single V gene segment. An earlier analysis of several hundred of the donors classified V segments as functional when productive rearrangements were above 56.7% and as segregating when the standard deviation between donors was above 5%. A statistical classification framework was built to diagnose cytomegalovirus status from the catalog of TCR beta chain sequences. In a later analysis, TCR nucleotide sequences were compared against IMGT/GENE-DB human TR gene sequences so that V and J genes could be assigned. In a later analysis, CDR3 sequences and most-parsimonious VDJ recombination scenarios were assigned using the TCRdist pipeline. A later analysis defined each TCR beta chain by its CDR3 amino acid sequence plus V-gene family, and excluded reads lacking a unique V-gene family. To address suspected cross-contamination and a sequencing artifact, a later analysis removed over 500 highly shared, low-generation-probability nucleotide sequences. In a later analysis, a clonal expansion index for each public chain was calculated from normalized within-repertoire ranks of inferred template counts. In a later analysis, generation probabilities were computed using a VDJ recombination model fitted to out-of-frame rearrangements, and the results were checked against IGoR. Hypergeometric tests were used in a later analysis to score TCR-TCR, TCR-HLA and TCR-CMV co-occurrence, with a repertoire-size bias correction applied to the TCR pairs. To estimate false discovery rates, a later analysis permuted the HLA or CMV assignments 20 times. In a later analysis, co-occurring TCRs were grouped using DBSCAN, with TCRdist sequence similarity added in when clustering inside HLA-allele-positive subsets. Co-occurrence clustering excluded repertoires with fewer than 30,000 or more than 120,000 public chains, plus five with anomalous nucleotide sharing. The source is immuneACCESS, and TCRdb retained only in-frame sequences with V and J called. Part of the clones is not carried over; for the studies checked, unresolved V genes explain less than half of this, and the remainder is unexplained. From that table come the V and J calls and clone size; the DNA was used to work out D and trimming. For this sample there are over 85,000 clones; about 78% appear just once. The ten top clones hold more than 3% of the sample.

The specimen was PBMCs. The TCR originated in a man between 35 and 55 years old in good health and CMV-seronegative. The chain couples TRBV2 to TRBJ2-2; a weak D assignment points to TRBD1 (8 bases agree). The DNA sequence is TGTGCCAGCAGCGGACAGGGAGGGGGGGAGCTGTTTTTT. Its coded protein is CASSGQGGGELFF.